Each of the 27 T cell receptor beta chains below was sequenced from the same sample in a study of T-cell memory formation after mild COVID-19. In TCRdb, the 5' RACE reads were re-called with MiXCR into one record per CDR3 protein. The table has approximately 390,000 distinct CDR3 sequences, 16% seen once. The sample comprised PBMCs or a T cell subset sorted from them (not recorded which). The receptors stem from a young man who had mild COVID-19 (a few samples of this study predate the infection). Cell type and time point are not known.

The CDR3 spells CASRTGENEKLFF. In DNA form, the CDR3 reads TGTGCCAGCCGGACAGGCGAGAATGAAAAACTGTTTTTT. V usage is TRBV21-1 and J usage is TRBJ1-4; no DNA check was done on the table's D call, TRBD1. TRBV21-1 is a documented pseudogene. The length of the CDR3 is 13 residues.

The chain joins TRBV5-1 to TRBJ1-1; TRBD1 might be the D (5 bases). The germline gives CDR1 SGHRS, CDR2 YFSETQ. The germline V and J ends were trimmed by 0 bases and 7 bases, with 16 bases remaining between them. The CDR3 extends over 15 amino acids. The CDR3 sequence is CASSLDSLLGVEAFF. In DNA, the CDR3 is TGCGCCAGCAGCTTGGACAGTCTATTGGGGGTTGAAGCTTTCTTT. Full variable domain (rest looked up from reference TRBV5-1 and TRBJ1-1): KAGVTQTPRYLIKTRGQQVTLSCSPISGHRSVSWYQQTPGQGLQFLFEYFSETQRNKGNFPGRFSGRQFSNSRSEMNVSTLELGDSALYLCASSLDSLLGVEAFFGQGTRLTVV.

The chain carries TRBV9 and TRBJ2-1; 7 bases align to TRBD1. This CDR3 has 13 residues. The germline CDR1 and CDR2 sequences are SGDLS and YYNGEE. Losses at the gene ends were 2 bases for V and 6 bases for J; bases not matched to a gene: 2. The CDR3 is CASSVWTGNEQFF. In DNA, the CDR3 is TGTGCCAGCAGCGTCTGGACAGGCAATGAGCAGTTCTTC.

This clonotype was detected only a few times. This chain connects TRBV5-1 to TRBJ2-1; D may be TRBD2 (7 bases). The CDR3 consists of 17 residues. The V end was cut by 4 bases, the J end by 2 bases, with 19 bases between. Per germline, CDR1 SGHRS and CDR2 YFSETQ. CDR3 loop: CASSPRGGGGPYNEQFF. The CDR3 DNA follows: TGCGCCAGCAGCCCACGCGGTGGGGGGGGGCCCTACAATGAGCAGTTCTTC.

The V and J genes are TRBV4-3 and TRBJ2-4; D not certain. Deletions cut 0 bases from V and 9 bases from J, with 18 bases between. There are 16 residues in the CDR3. Germline lookup yields CDR1 LGHNA and CDR2 YSLEER. The CDR3 spells CASSQDSLSLFGIQYF. The DNA of the CDR3 is TGCGCCAGCAGCCAAGATAGCCTTTCATTGTTTGGCATTCAGTACTTC.

The CDR3 here is CASRPDRETEAFF. The CDR3, as DNA: TGTGCCAGCAGACCGGACAGGGAAACTGAAGCTTTCTTT. The chain joins TRBV28 to TRBJ1-1; 8 nucleotides align to TRBD1. V lost 6 bases to trimming and J lost 5 bases; unmatched junction nucleotides: 5. The CDR3 runs 13 residues. Looked up from germline, CDR1 is MDHEN and CDR2 is SYDVKM.

V is TRBV25-1 and J is TRBJ2-6; D not resolved. Germline CDR1 reads MGHDK; CDR2 reads SYGVNS. The CDR3 is made up of 17 amino acids. Trimming removed 6 bases from V and 0 bases from J, with 15 bases in between. The CDR3 region is CASRQLRTNSGANVLTF. DNA of the CDR3: TGTGCCAGCAGACAGCTACGGACCAACTCTGGGGCCAACGTCCTGACTTTC.

The chain uses TRBV6-1 and TRBJ2-2, with D uncertain. V lost 11 bases and J lost 0, with 10 bases in between. Germline CDR1 MNHNS, CDR2 SASEGT. The CDR3 is 13 residues long. This chain's CDR3 is CAAKVPNTGELFF. The CDR3 DNA is TGTGCCGCGAAAGTCCCGAACACCGGGGAGCTGTTTTTT.

This chain joins TRBV4-3 and TRBJ2-1; maybe TRBD2 (6 bases). The ends were cut back, 6 bases at V and 8 bases at J, with 20 bases in the middle. Per germline, CDR1 LGHNA and CDR2 YSLEER. The CDR3 runs to 15 residues. The CDR3 DNA reads as TGCGCCAGCAGTCGTTCAGGGACTTCCTGGGATGAGCAGTTCTTC. It specifies CASSRSGTSWDEQFF.

This clonotype came up a few times. The chain joins TRBV10-1 to TRBJ2-7; 12 positions agree with TRBD2. Germline values: CDR1 WNHNN, CDR2 SYGVQD (reference sequence). V gave up 3 bases and J gave up 3 bases; unmatched junction bases: 0. The length of the CDR3 is 14 residues. For the CDR3, the DNA is TGCGCCAGCAGTGAACTAGCGGGGGGCTACGAGCAGTACTTC. This sequence encodes CASSELAGGYEQYF.

The V gene is TRBV20-1, the J gene TRBJ1-1; TRBD1 is a possible D gene (5 bases). The CDR3 covers 12 residues. CDR1 is DFQATT and CDR2 is SNEGSKA in the germline V gene (reference sequence). V was pared by 6 bases and J by 2 bases, with 10 bases between. This CDR3 is CSATQGNTEAFF. The CDR3 DNA follows: TGCAGTGCCACGCAGGGAAACACTGAAGCTTTCTTT.

The rearrangement uses TRBV5-1 and TRBJ1-1; maybe TRBD1 (5 bases). V was cut by 3 bases and J by 5 bases, with 14 bases left in between. In germline, CDR1 is SGHRS, CDR2 YFSETQ. The CDR3 spans 14 residues. The CDR3 DNA reads TGCGCCAGCAGCTCGGGAGACCGGGGGACTGAAGCTTTCTTT. Translating it yields CASSSGDRGTEAFF. Combining the CDR3 with reference TRBV5-1 and TRBJ1-1 gives the whole variable domain KAGVTQTPRYLIKTRGQQVTLSCSPISGHRSVSWYQQTPGQGLQFLFEYFSETQRNKGNFPGRFSGRQFSNSRSEMNVSTLELGDSALYLCASSSGDRGTEAFFGQGTRLTVV.

This clonotype came up a few times. The V gene is TRBV5-1, the J gene TRBJ1-1; 8 bases map to TRBD1. CDR3 size: 13 residues. The germline CDR1 and CDR2 sequences are SGHRS and YFSETQ. V lost 7 bases, J lost 3 bases, and 5 bases stayed unmatched. The CDR3 region has the DNA TGCGCCAGCTTGGGGACAGGAGACACTGAAGCTTTCTTT. Encoded protein: CASLGTGDTEAFF.

V gene TRBV4-1 combines with J gene TRBJ1-5; D is uncertain. This CDR3 comprises 17 residues. The ends were cut back, 1 base at V and 2 bases at J, with 15 bases in the middle. Germline V gene sequence: CDR1 MGHRA, CDR2 YSYEKL. This CDR3 reads CASSQGPGQMRNQPQHF. The DNA for the CDR3 is TGCGCCAGCAGCCAAGGGCCCGGGCAGATGCGCAATCAGCCCCAGCATTTT.

Only a few counts were recorded for this clonotype. The V and J genes are TRBV20-1 and TRBJ2-7; 9 bases fit TRBD1. V shed 1 base, J shed 2 bases, and the junction held 0 bases outside the gene matches. This CDR3 spans 13 amino acids. Germline-derived CDR1 and CDR2 are DFQATT and SNEGSKA (reference sequence). DNA of the CDR3: TGCAGTGCTAGAGGACAGGGGGCCTACGAGCAGTACGTC. It codes for CSARGQGAYEQYV.

This chain uses TRBV15 with TRBJ2-1; TRBD2 matches at 12 bases. The CDR3 is 16 amino acids. Germline-derived CDR1 and CDR2 are LNHNV and YYDKDF (reference sequence). V trimming: 3 bases; J trimming: 10 bases; junction bases outside the gene matches: 10. CDR3 in DNA: TGTGCCACCAGCAGGGAACTAGCGGGGGGAATCAGGGAGCAGTTCTTC. Translation: CATSRELAGGIREQFF.

The genes are TRBV5-1 and TRBJ2-7; D assignment may be TRBD1 or TRBD2 (5 bases each). Germline V CDR1 and CDR2: SGHRS, YFSETQ. The V end lost 3 bases, the J end lost 4 bases, and 11 bases lay between the germline ends. The CDR3 has 13 amino acids. For the CDR3, the DNA is TGCGCCAGCAGCTCCCGGGACGGGTACGAGCAGTACTTC. Amino acids: CASSSRDGYEQYF.

This clonotype has ten or more counts. The CDR3 sequence is CASSLGQGKDTQYF. In nucleotides, the CDR3 is TGCGCCAGCAGCTTGGGACAGGGTAAAGATACGCAGTATTTT. The V call is TRBV5-1, the J call TRBJ2-3, with 7 nucleotides matching TRBD1. The CDR3 spans 14 residues. Germline V lookup: CDR1 SGHRS, CDR2 YFSETQ. Trimming cost V 0 bases and J 5 bases; bases outside gene matches: 3.

This chain connects TRBV7-2 to TRBJ2-1; the D gene is possibly TRBD1 (5 bases). Trimming took off 5 bases at V and 12 bases at J, with 11 bases between the two ends. Germline loops: CDR1 SGHTA, CDR2 FQGNSA. This CDR3 is built from 11 residues. CDR3 in DNA: TGTGCCAGCAGCCCTCAGGGTGTGCAGTTCTTC. This translates into CASSPQGVQFF. The full variable domain, its missing parts supplied by reference TRBV7-2 and TRBJ2-1, is GAGVSQSPSNKVTEKGKDVELRCDPISGHTALYWYRQSLGQGLEFLIYFQGNSAPDKSGLPSDRFSAERTGGSVSTLTIQRTQQEDSAVYLCASSPQGVQFFGPGTRLTVL.

This clonotype has more than one count but fewer than ten. V gene TRBV11-2 combines with J gene TRBJ1-1; 7 nucleotides match TRBD1. The V segment lost 5 bases and the J segment 5 bases; nucleotides outside the gene matches: 8. The CDR3 is 14 residues long. In germline, CDR1 is SGHAT, CDR2 FQNNGV. CDR3: CASSGTGDDTEAFF. In DNA form, the CDR3 reads TGTGCCAGCAGCGGAACAGGGGATGATACTGAAGCTTTCTTT.

This chain uses TRBV20-1 with TRBJ2-7, with TRBD1 matching 9 bases. The germline V gene encodes CDR1 DFQATT and CDR2 SNEGSKA (reference sequence). The J segment lost 6 bases and the V segment lost 6 bases, leaving 15 bases of the junction unmatched. There are 15 residues in the CDR3. CDR3 DNA sequence: TGCAGTGCACTTTCCGGGACAGGGATAGTATCCGAGCAGTACGTC. This sequence encodes CSALSGTGIVSEQYV.

This clonotype was observed at least ten times. The J gene is TRBJ2-2, the V gene TRBV7-9; TRBD1 matches at 7 bases. The V and J ends lost 4 bases and 8 bases, in that order; junction bases with no gene match: 10. This CDR3 has 15 amino acids. CDR1 and CDR2 (germline): SEHNR, FQNEAQ (reference sequence). CDR3 residues: CASSSPGQRTGELFF. Written as DNA, the CDR3 is TGTGCCAGCAGCTCACCGGGACAGAGAACGGGGGAGCTGTTTTTT.

The genes are TRBV12-3 or TRBV12-4 and TRBJ1-1, with D maybe TRBD1 (6 bases). Between the trimmed V and J ends, which lost 5 bases and 7 bases, there was a span of 11 bases. CDR3 size: 12 residues. This CDR3 reads CASSQDSLEAFF. The CDR3 DNA follows: TGTGCCAGCAGTCAGGACAGCCTTGAAGCTTTCTTT.

The chain links TRBV27 to TRBJ1-2; 9 bases are shared with TRBD1. The CDR3 covers 14 residues. Germline-derived CDR1 and CDR2 are MNHEY and SMNVEV (reference sequence). The junction had 8 bases not matched to a gene; V was cut back by 4 bases and J by 8 bases. For the CDR3, the DNA is TGTGCCAGCAGTTCGTGGGACAGGGCGGCGGGCTACACCTTC. Translating it yields CASSSWDRAAGYTF.

The CDR3 DNA reads as TGTGCCAGCAGTGACCCCGGGGACAGGGGGCTCAATCAGCCCCAGCATTTT. This gives the protein CASSDPGDRGLNQPQHF. The chain employs TRBV2 and TRBJ1-5, with TRBD1 identical over 12 bases. CDR1 is SNHLY, CDR2 FYNNEI, per germline. The V segment lost 3 bases and the J segment 3 bases; nucleotides outside the gene matches: 6. The CDR3 has 17 amino acids.

This clonotype was counted between two and nine times. The chain uses TRBV12-5 and TRBJ1-1, with D possibly being TRBD1 (6 bases). The CDR3 length is 12 residues. Trimming pared 0 bases from V and 8 bases from J, leaving 7 bases between. CDR1 LGHNT and CDR2 FRNRAP come from the germline V gene. CDR3 protein: CASGLVGTEAFF. The CDR3 region has the DNA TGTGCTAGTGGTTTGGTCGGGACAGAAGCTTTCTTT.

In this sample, this clonotype turned up many times. The chain recombines TRBV5-1 with TRBJ2-5, with a weak D call TRBD1 (5 bases). The CDR3 has 14 amino acids. V lost 1 base and J 4 bases, leaving 11 bases between the germline ends. Germline CDR1 and CDR2: SGHRS and YFSETQ. The CDR3 protein is CASSLRGDRETQYF. In DNA form, the CDR3 reads TGCGCCAGCAGCTTGAGGGGTGACAGAGAGACCCAGTACTTC.